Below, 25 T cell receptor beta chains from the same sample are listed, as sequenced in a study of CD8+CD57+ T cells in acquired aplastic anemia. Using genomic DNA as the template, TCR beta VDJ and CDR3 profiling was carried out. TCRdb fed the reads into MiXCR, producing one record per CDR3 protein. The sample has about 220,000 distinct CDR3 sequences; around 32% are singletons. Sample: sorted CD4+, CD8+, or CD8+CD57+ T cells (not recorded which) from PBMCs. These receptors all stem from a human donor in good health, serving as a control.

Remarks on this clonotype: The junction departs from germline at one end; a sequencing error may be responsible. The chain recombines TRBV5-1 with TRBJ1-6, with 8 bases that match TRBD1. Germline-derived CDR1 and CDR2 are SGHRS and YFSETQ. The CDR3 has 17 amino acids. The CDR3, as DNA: TGCACCAGCAGCTTGGGGACTGGGACAGGCGGTAATTCACCCCTCCACTTT. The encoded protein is CTSSLGTGTGGNSPLHF.

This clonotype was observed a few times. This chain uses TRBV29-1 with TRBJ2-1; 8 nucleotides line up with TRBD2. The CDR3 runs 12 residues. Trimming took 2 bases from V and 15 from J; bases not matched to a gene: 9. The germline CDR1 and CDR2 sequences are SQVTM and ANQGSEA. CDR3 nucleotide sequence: TGCAGCGTTGAACGTGAGGGGCGGGGGGCGTTCTTC. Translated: CSVEREGRGAFF.

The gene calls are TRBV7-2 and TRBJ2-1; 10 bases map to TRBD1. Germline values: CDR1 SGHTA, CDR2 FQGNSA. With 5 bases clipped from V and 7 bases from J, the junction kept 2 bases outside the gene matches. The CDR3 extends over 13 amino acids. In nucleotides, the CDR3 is TGTGCCAGCAGCCAGGACAGGGGGAATGAGCAGTTCTTC. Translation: CASSQDRGNEQFF.

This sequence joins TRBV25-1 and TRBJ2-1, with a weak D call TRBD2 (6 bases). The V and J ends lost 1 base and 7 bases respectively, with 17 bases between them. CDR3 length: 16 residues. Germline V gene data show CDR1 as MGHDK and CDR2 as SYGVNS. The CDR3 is CASSEWASVGVNEQFF. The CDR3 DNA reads TGTGCCAGCAGTGAATGGGCTAGCGTAGGTGTTAATGAGCAGTTCTTC.

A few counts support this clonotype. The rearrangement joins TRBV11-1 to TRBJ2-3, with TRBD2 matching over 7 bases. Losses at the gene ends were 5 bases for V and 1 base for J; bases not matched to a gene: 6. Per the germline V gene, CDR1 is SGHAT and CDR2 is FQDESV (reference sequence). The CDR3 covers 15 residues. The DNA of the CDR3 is TGTGCCAGCAGCCCCTTTCGGGGGGGCACAGATACGCAGTATTTT. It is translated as CASSPFRGGTDTQYF.

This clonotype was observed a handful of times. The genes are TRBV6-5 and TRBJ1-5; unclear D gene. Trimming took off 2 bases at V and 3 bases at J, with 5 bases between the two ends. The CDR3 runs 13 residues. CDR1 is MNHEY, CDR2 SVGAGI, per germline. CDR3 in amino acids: CASSYDYNQPQHF. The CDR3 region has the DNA TGTGCCAGCAGTTACGACTACAATCAGCCCCAGCATTTT.

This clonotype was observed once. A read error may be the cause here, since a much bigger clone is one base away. CDR3 nucleotides: TGCAGTGCTGGTCTTACAGGGCGCACAGATACGCAGTATTTT. Its translation is CSAGLTGRTDTQYF. V gene TRBV20-1 combines with J gene TRBJ2-3; TRBD1 might be the D (6 bases). Trimming shortened V by 5 bases and J by 1 base, and 13 bases separated the two germline ends. Looked up from germline, CDR1 is DFQATT and CDR2 is SNEGSKA (reference sequence). CDR3 size: 14 residues.

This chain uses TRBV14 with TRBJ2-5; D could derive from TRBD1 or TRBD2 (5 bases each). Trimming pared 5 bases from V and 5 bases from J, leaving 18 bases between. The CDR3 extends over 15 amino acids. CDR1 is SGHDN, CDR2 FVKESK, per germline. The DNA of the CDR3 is TGTGCCAGCAGCGACCTCGGATCGGGGCTTGAGACCCAGTACTTC. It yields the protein CASSDLGSGLETQYF.

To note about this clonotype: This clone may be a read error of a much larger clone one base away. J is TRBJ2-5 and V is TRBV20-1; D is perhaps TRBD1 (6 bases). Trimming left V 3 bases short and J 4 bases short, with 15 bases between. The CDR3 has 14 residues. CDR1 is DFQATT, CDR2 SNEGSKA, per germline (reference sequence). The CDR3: CSASTGYFIETQYF. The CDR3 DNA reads TGCAGTGCTAGCACAGGGTACTTCATAGAGACCCAGTACTTC.

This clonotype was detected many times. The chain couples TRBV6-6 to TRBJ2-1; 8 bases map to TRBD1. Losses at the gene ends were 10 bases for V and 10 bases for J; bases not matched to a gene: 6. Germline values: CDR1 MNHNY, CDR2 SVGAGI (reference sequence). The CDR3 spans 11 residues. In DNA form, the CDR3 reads TGTGCCACGACAGGGGTTGGGGAGCAGTTCTTC. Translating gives CATTGVGEQFF.

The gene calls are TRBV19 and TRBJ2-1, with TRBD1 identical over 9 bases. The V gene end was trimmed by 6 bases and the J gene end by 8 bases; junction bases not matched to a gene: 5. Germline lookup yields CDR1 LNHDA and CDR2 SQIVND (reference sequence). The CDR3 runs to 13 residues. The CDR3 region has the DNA TGTGCCAGTAGCCAAACAGGGGGCGATGAGCAGTTCTTC. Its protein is CASSQTGGDEQFF. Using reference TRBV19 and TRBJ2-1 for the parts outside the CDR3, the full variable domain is DGGITQSPKYLFRKEGQNVTLSCEQNLNHDAMYWYRQDPGQGLRLIYYSQIVNDFQKGDIAEGYSVSREKKESFPLTVTSAQKNPTAFYLCASSQTGGDEQFFGPGTRLTVL.

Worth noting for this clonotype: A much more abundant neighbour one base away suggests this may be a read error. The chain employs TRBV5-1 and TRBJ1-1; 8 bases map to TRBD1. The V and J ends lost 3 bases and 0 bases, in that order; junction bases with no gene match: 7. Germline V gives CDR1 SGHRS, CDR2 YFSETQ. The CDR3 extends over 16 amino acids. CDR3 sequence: CASSSRTGPMNTEAFF. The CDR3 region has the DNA TGCGCCAGCAGCTCGAGGACAGGGCCCATGAACACTGAAGCTTTCTTT.

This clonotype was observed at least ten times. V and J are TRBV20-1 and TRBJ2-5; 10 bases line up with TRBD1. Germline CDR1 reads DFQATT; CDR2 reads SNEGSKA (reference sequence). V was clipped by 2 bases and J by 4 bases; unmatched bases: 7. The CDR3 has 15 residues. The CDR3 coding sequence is TGCAGTGCTAGATTTGGGACAGGGGTGGCAGAGACCCAGTACTTC. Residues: CSARFGTGVAETQYF.

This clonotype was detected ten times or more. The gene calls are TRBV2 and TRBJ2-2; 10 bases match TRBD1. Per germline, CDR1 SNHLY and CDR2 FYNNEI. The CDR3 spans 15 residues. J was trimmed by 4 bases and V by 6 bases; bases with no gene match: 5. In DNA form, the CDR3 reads TGTGCCAGCAGCCGGGACAGGGGCCTCACCGGGGAGCTGTTTTTT. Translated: CASSRDRGLTGELFF.

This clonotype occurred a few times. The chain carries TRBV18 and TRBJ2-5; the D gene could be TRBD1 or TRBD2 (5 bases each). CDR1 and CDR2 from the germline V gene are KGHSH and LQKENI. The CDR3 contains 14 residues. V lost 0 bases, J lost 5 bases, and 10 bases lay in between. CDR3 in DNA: TGTGCCAGCTCACCACCGAGGGGATCCGAGACCCAGTACTTC. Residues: CASSPPRGSETQYF.

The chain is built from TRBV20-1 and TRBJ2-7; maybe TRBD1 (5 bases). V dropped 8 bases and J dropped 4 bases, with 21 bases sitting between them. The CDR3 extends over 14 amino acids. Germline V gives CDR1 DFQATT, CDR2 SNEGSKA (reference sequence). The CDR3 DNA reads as TGCAGTCACACCAGGGCCAGAAGGCGGTACGAGCAGTACTTC. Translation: CSHTRARRRYEQYF.

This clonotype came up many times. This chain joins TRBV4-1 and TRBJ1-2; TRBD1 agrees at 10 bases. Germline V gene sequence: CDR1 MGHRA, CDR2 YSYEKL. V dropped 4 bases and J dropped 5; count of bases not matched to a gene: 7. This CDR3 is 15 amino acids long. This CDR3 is CASSRLRGQGYGYTF. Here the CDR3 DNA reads TGCGCCAGCAGCCGGCTTAGGGGACAGGGGTATGGCTACACCTTC.

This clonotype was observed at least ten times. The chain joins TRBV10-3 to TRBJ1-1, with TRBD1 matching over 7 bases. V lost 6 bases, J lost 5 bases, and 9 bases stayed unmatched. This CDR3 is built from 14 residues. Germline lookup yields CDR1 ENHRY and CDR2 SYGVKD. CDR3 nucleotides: TGTGCCATCAGCCCCGGGACAGATCGAACTGAAGCTTTCTTT. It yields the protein CAISPGTDRTEAFF.

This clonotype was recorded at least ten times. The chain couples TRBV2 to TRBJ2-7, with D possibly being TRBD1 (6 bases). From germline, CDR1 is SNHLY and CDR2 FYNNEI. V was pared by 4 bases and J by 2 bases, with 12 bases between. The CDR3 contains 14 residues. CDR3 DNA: TGTGCCAGCAGTGTGCAGGGACATACCTACGAGCAGTACTTC. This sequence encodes CASSVQGHTYEQYF.

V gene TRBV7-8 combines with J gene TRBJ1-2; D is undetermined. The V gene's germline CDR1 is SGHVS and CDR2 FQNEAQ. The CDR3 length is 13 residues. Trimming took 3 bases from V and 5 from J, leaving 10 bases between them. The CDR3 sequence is CASSLDEAYGYTF. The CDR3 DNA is TGTGCCAGCAGCTTGGATGAGGCATATGGCTACACCTTC.

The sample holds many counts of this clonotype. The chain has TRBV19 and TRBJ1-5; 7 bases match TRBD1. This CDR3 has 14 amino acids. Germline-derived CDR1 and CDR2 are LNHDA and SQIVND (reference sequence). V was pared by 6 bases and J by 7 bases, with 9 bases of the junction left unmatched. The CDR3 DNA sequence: TGTGCCAGTAGCCGACAGGGTGTCGTCCAGCCCCAGCATTTT. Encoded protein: CASSRQGVVQPQHF.

This chain's CDR3 is CASSKSGVLGDTQYF. As DNA, the CDR3 is TGTGCCAGCAGCAAAAGCGGGGTTTTAGGAGATACGCAGTATTTT. This sequence joins TRBV11-2 and TRBJ2-3; TRBD2 matches 7 bases. V was pared by 5 bases and J by 5 bases, with 10 bases of the junction left unmatched. The length of the CDR3 is 15 residues. Germline V CDR1 and CDR2: SGHAT, FQNNGV.

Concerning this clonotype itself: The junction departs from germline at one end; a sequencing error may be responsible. In DNA form, the CDR3 reads TGTGCCATCGGATCGGGGGGCTCCTGCAATGAGCAGTTCTTC. Translation: CAIGSGGSCNEQFF. The chain is built from TRBV10-3 and TRBJ2-1; a weak D match, TRBD2 (7 bases). Per the germline V gene, CDR1 is ENHRY and CDR2 is SYGVKD. This CDR3 is 14 amino acids long.

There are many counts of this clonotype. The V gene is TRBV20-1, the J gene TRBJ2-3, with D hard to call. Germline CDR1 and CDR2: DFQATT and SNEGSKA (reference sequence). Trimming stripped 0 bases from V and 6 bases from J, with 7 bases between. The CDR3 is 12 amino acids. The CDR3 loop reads CSARDLGDTQYF. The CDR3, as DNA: TGCAGTGCTAGAGATTTGGGTGATACGCAGTATTTT.

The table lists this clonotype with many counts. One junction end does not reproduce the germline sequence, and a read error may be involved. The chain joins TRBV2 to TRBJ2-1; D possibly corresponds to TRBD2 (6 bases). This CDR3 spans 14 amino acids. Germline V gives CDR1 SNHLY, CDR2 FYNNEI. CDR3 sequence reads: CASTAGSSYNGQFF. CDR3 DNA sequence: TGTGCCAGCACGGCGGGGAGCTCCTACAATGGGCAGTTCTTC. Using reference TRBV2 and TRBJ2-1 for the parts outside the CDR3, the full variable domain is EPEVTQTPSHQVTQMGQEVILRCVPISNHLYFYWYRQILGQKVEFLVSFYNNEISEKSEIFDDQFSVERPDGSNFTLKIRSTKLEDSAMYFCASTAGSSYNGQFFGPGTRLTVL.